The next 12 T cell receptor beta chains were all read from a single sample in a study of regulatory T cells in long-lasting Graves disease (dated by TCRdb to the early 2020s). The time point label on this specimen signifies: persistent/refractory GD, antithyroid drugs over 5 years with positive TRAb. For both TCR sequencing and RNA sequencing, RNA was extracted from PBMCs in TRIzol. Receptor amplification or capture employed multiplex PCR. Sequencing used an Illumina HiSeq 4000. TCR beta libraries were built with iRepertoire HTBI primers and Arm-PCR amplification of CDR3 regions. The public reads were reprocessed in TCRdb via fastp at Q25 and MiXCR, keeping in-frame beta chains. Every CDR3 protein is listed once, alongside the most common genes and DNA of its rows. Here the sample has some 420,000 distinct CDR3 sequences; 22% occur a single time. The ten largest clones take up over 10% of the sample.

Specimen: peripheral blood mononuclear cells (PBMCs), collected when the disease was refractory, from a patient treated with antithyroid drugs. These receptors were collected from a female donor with Graves disease.

V usage is TRBV7-3 and J usage is TRBJ2-1; 12 nucleotides align to TRBD2. V lost 3 bases to trimming and J lost 8 bases; unmatched junction nucleotides: 17. The CDR3 is 19 residues long. CDR1 is SGHTA and CDR2 is FQGTGA in the germline V gene. DNA of the CDR3: TGTGCCAGCAGCTTCGGAACTAGCGGGAGGTGGGGAACAATGGATGAGCAGTTCTTC. Translating gives CASSFGTSGRWGTMDEQFF.

Many counts were recorded for this clonotype. This chain joins TRBV28 and TRBJ2-7; the D gene is possibly TRBD2 (6 bases). Trimming shortened V by 6 bases and J by 2 bases, and 17 bases separated the two germline ends. The CDR3 sequence is 15 residues long. Germline V gene lookup returns CDR1 MDHEN and CDR2 SYDVKM. The CDR3 coding sequence is TGTGCCAGCAGCTACCACGGGCTAGCGCCCTACGAGCAGTACTTC. Its translation is CASSYHGLAPYEQYF.

This clonotype was detected many times. The genes are TRBV7-9 and TRBJ1-2, with D possibly being TRBD1 (5 bases). CDR1 is SEHNR and CDR2 is FQNEAQ in the germline V gene (reference sequence). The CDR3 runs 15 residues. The V end lost 5 bases, the J end lost 5 bases, and 18 bases lay between the germline ends. Here the CDR3 reads CASSMLRQGYYGYTF. The CDR3 region has the DNA TGTGCCAGCAGCATGTTAAGGCAGGGCTATTATGGCTACACCTTC.

This clonotype was recorded once. It may be a read error: a sequence one base away is much more abundant. This chain connects TRBV15 to TRBJ2-7; 8 nucleotides line up with TRBD2. V shed 10 bases and J 7 bases; nucleotides not matched to a gene: 18. The CDR3 length is 15 residues. Germline V CDR1 and CDR2: LNHNV, YYDKDF (reference sequence). In DNA, the CDR3 is TGTGCCAGCACCCATCCAACGGGAGGGGACAATGAGCAGTACTTC. It translates to CASTHPTGGDNEQYF.

This chain links TRBV13 with TRBJ1-1; possibly TRBD1 for D (6 bases). With 6 bases removed from V and 1 base from J, the gap between germline ends came to 15 bases. Germline values: CDR1 PRHDT, CDR2 FYEKMQ (reference sequence). The CDR3 extends over 15 amino acids. CDR3 protein: CASRTYRGANTEAFF. In DNA form, the CDR3 reads TGTGCCAGCAGGACTTACCGGGGGGCGAACACTGAAGCTTTCTTT.

V gene TRBV7-9 combines with J gene TRBJ2-3; 8 bases agree with TRBD2. J lost 2 bases, V lost 7 bases, and 5 bases had no gene match. There are 14 residues in the CDR3. Germline CDR1 reads SEHNR; CDR2 reads FQNEAQ (reference sequence). CDR3 nucleotide sequence: TGTGCCAGCACGCGGGGGGCAATCACAGATACGCAGTATTTT. It codes for CASTRGAITDTQYF. The full variable domain, its missing parts supplied by reference TRBV7-9 and TRBJ2-3, is DTGVSQNPRHKITKRGQNVTFRCDPISEHNRLYWYRQTLGQGPEFLTYFQNEAQLEKSRLLSDRFSAERPKGSFSTLEIQRTEQGDSAMYLCASTRGAITDTQYFGPGTRLTVL.

Notes on this clonotype: Given the absence of the conserved phenylalanine or tryptophan at the CDR3 end, a read error is likely. V usage is TRBV19 and J usage is TRBJ1-5; D possibly corresponds to TRBD1 (6 bases). Trimming shortened V by 5 bases and J by 5 bases, and 13 bases separated the two germline ends. CDR1 and CDR2 (germline): LNHDA, SQIVND (reference sequence). The CDR3 consists of 14 residues. In DNA, the CDR3 is TGTGCCAGTAGTTTTGGACAGCCCCATCAGCCCCAGCATCTT. Translating gives CASSFGQPHQPQHL.

This clonotype was detected only a few times. CDR3 DNA: TGTGCCAGCGGTCCGGGACTCCAGAACACTGAAGCTTTCTTT. Protein: CASGPGLQNTEAFF. The J gene is TRBJ1-1, the V gene TRBV5-6, with D perhaps matching TRBD1 (5 bases). The CDR3 has 14 residues. V gave up 7 bases and J gave up 1 base, with 14 bases separating them. Germline lookup yields CDR1 SGHDT and CDR2 YYEEEE. Full variable domain (remainder filled in from reference TRBV5-6 and TRBJ1-1): DAGVTQSPTHLIKTRGQQVTLRCSPKSGHDTVSWYQQALGQGPQFIFQYYEEEERQRGNFPDRFSGHQFPNYSSELNVNALLLGDSALYLCASGPGLQNTEAFFGQGTRLTVV.

This clonotype was detected ten times or more. The chain joins TRBV19 to TRBJ1-2; possibly TRBD1 for D (5 bases). This CDR3 comprises 14 residues. V gave up 7 bases and J gave up 4 bases, with 16 bases separating them. CDR1 is LNHDA, CDR2 SQIVND, per germline (reference sequence). CDR3 amino acids: CASTQSGGIYGYTF. In DNA, the CDR3 is TGTGCCAGTACTCAAAGCGGGGGAATCTATGGCTACACCTTC.

The chain uses TRBV5-1 and TRBJ2-1; D is undetermined. CDR3 size: 13 residues. The V end was cut by 7 bases, the J end by 2 bases, with 10 bases between. CDR1 and CDR2 from the germline V gene are SGHRS and YFSETQ. The CDR3 DNA reads as TGCGCCAGCGGAGCAGGAACCTACAATGAGCAGTTCTTC. This gives the protein CASGAGTYNEQFF. Together with reference TRBV5-1 and TRBJ2-1, the CDR3 gives the full variable domain: KAGVTQTPRYLIKTRGQQVTLSCSPISGHRSVSWYQQTPGQGLQFLFEYFSETQRNKGNFPGRFSGRQFSNSRSEMNVSTLELGDSALYLCASGAGTYNEQFFGPGTRLTVL.

This clonotype was detected many times. The chain employs TRBV2 and TRBJ2-5; 11 bases are shared with TRBD2. Germline lookup yields CDR1 SNHLY and CDR2 FYNNEI. Trimming at V came to 7 bases and at J to 4 bases, leaving 8 bases not matched to a gene. The CDR3 has 15 amino acids. The CDR3 protein is CASKLTSGSIETQYF. Written as DNA, the CDR3 is TGTGCCAGCAAGTTAACTAGCGGGAGTATAGAGACCCAGTACTTC.

The rearrangement links TRBV6-1 to TRBJ2-5; D remains unclear. Germline-derived CDR1 and CDR2 are MNHNS and SASEGT. CDR3 size: 13 residues. The germline V and J ends were trimmed by 6 bases and 4 bases, with 12 bases remaining between them. This CDR3 reads CASSRTRVETQYF. The CDR3 DNA follows: TGTGCCAGCAGCCGAACGAGAGTAGAGACCCAGTACTTC.